One and the same sample provided the 20 T cell receptor beta chains below, sequenced in a study of blood T cell repertoires in COVID-19. Here immunoSEQ multiplex PCR was the method, and the copy in TCRdb shows in-frame clones only, minus some. The sample carries about 210,000 clones, 84% recorded once. The sample consisted of peripheral blood. The origin of the receptors is a woman older than 75 with COVID-19, enrolled during active disease.

V is TRBV4-2 and J is TRBJ2-7; 9 bases match TRBD1. Per the germline V gene, CDR1 is LGHNA and CDR2 is YNFKEQ. This CDR3 spans 16 amino acids. V trimming: 0 bases; J trimming: 5 bases; junction bases outside the gene matches: 8. CDR3 nucleotides: TGTGCCAGCAGCCAAGAATGGACAGGGGTCGTTAACGAGCAGTACTTC. Amino acid sequence: CASSQEWTGVVNEQYF.

The chain couples TRBV9 to TRBJ1-1; possible D gene TRBD1, 5 bases. This CDR3 is 13 amino acids long. The germline CDR1 and CDR2 sequences are SGDLS and YYNGEE. V lost 7 bases, J lost 3 bases, and 13 bases lay in between. The CDR3 coding sequence is TGTGCCAGCGGTCGGGGGGTAGACACTGAAGCTTTCTTT. It translates to CASGRGVDTEAFF.

This rearrangement joins TRBV5-4 to TRBJ1-1, with D possibly being TRBD1 (5 bases). CDR1 is SGHNT, CDR2 YYREEE, per germline (reference sequence). This CDR3 has 15 residues. With 4 bases removed from V and 0 bases from J, the gap between germline ends came to 13 bases. The CDR3 region has the DNA TGTGCCAGCAGCCCGGACACCTTCATGAACACTGAAGCTTTCTTT. Protein sequence: CASSPDTFMNTEAFF.

The V call is TRBV19, the J call TRBJ1-6, with a possible D match to TRBD1 (6 bases). V lost 7 bases to trimming and J lost 8 bases, with 15 bases between them. CDR3 length equals 14 residues. Germline CDR1 and CDR2: LNHDA and SQIVND (reference sequence). In nucleotides, the CDR3 is TGTGCCAGTACAGGGGCCGGACCGTATTCACCCCTCCACTTT. Translating gives CASTGAGPYSPLHF.

The rearrangement joins TRBV28 to TRBJ1-2, with 9 bases that match TRBD1. The CDR3 is made up of 17 amino acids. Germline V gene data show CDR1 as MDHEN and CDR2 as SYDVKM. The V and J ends lost 4 bases and 8 bases, in that order; junction bases with no gene match: 17. CDR3 DNA sequence: TGTGCCAGCAGTTCCTCCTCCGGACAGGGGAGAACGGGAGGCTACACCTTC. Translation: CASSSSSGQGRTGGYTF.

This chain uses TRBV7-9 with TRBJ1-2, with D possibly TRBD1 on 6 matching bases. The V and J ends lost 1 base and 7 bases respectively, with 13 bases between them. The CDR3 totals 14 residues. Germline V gene lookup returns CDR1 SEHNR and CDR2 FQNEAQ (reference sequence). The CDR3 is CASSLDRGAGGYTF. DNA of the CDR3: TGTGCCAGCAGCTTAGATCGGGGGGCAGGTGGCTACACCTTC.

The gene calls are TRBV5-1 and TRBJ1-6; a weak D match, TRBD1 (6 bases). Deletions cut 9 bases from V and 9 bases from J, with 22 bases between. The CDR3 is made up of 15 amino acids. From germline, CDR1 is SGHRS and CDR2 YFSETQ. The CDR3 bases are TGCGCCACCACCTCCCGGGGGGCGTCGAGTTCACCCCTCCACTTT. Translation gives CATTSRGASSSPLHF.

This sequence joins TRBV7-8 and TRBJ2-1; D gene ambiguous. The CDR3 length is 14 residues. Trimming took off 2 bases at V and 5 bases at J, with 10 bases between the two ends. From germline, CDR1 is SGHVS and CDR2 FQNEAQ. CDR3 amino acids: CASSLNAADNEQFF. DNA for the CDR3: TGTGCCAGCAGCTTAAATGCGGCGGACAATGAGCAGTTCTTC.

The V and J genes are TRBV7-6 and TRBJ1-6; TRBD1 aligns across 7 bases. Germline-derived CDR1 and CDR2 are SGHVS and FNYEAQ. The CDR3 consists of 15 residues. Unmatched junction bases numbered 5, after V lost 2 bases and J lost 7 bases. CDR3 sequence: CASSLLGTENSPLHF. CDR3 nucleotides: TGTGCCAGCAGCTTACTCGGGACAGAGAATTCACCCCTCCACTTT.

The chain recombines TRBV6-6 with TRBJ1-5, with 9 nucleotides matching TRBD1. The CDR3 extends over 13 amino acids. Germline V lookup: CDR1 MNHNY, CDR2 SVGAGI (reference sequence). V lost 11 bases, J lost 7 bases, and 9 bases stayed unmatched. The CDR3 bases are TGTGCCGCGACAGGGGGTGCCCAACAGCCCCAGCATTTT. This gives the protein CAATGGAQQPQHF.

J is TRBJ1-1 and V is TRBV5-1; TRBD1 agrees at 9 bases. CDR3 length: 13 amino acids. With 4 bases clipped from V and 3 bases from J, the junction kept 1 base outside the gene matches. CDR1 and CDR2 from the germline V gene are SGHRS and YFSETQ. The CDR3 spells CASSRQGDTEAFF. DNA for the CDR3: TGCGCCAGCAGCCGACAGGGGGACACTGAAGCTTTCTTT. Supplemented by reference TRBV5-1 and TRBJ1-1, the full variable domain reads KAGVTQTPRYLIKTRGQQVTLSCSPISGHRSVSWYQQTPGQGLQFLFEYFSETQRNKGNFPGRFSGRQFSNSRSEMNVSTLELGDSALYLCASSRQGDTEAFFGQGTRLTVV.

In its sample, this clone was seen a few times. The rearrangement uses TRBV7-6 and TRBJ2-1; 14 positions agree with TRBD2. Germline lookup yields CDR1 SGHVS and CDR2 FNYEAQ. The CDR3 spans 15 residues. J lost 8 bases, V lost 5 bases, and 5 bases had no gene match. CDR3 in amino acids: CASSKGTSGSHEQFF. The CDR3 DNA sequence: TGTGCCAGCAGCAAGGGGACTAGCGGGAGTCATGAGCAGTTCTTC.

This clone turned up a few times. V usage is TRBV28 and J usage is TRBJ1-1; tentatively, D is TRBD1 (5 bases). The CDR3 is made up of 11 amino acids. Trimming stripped 7 bases from V and 6 bases from J, with 9 bases between. The germline V gene encodes CDR1 MDHEN and CDR2 SYDVKM. CDR3 in amino acids: CASNLRAEAFF. CDR3 bases: TGTGCCAGCAACCTCAGGGCTGAAGCTTTCTTT.

This sequence joins TRBV7-2 and TRBJ1-6, with 9 nucleotides matching TRBD1. The CDR3 has 16 amino acids. J gave up 9 bases and V 5 bases, and 11 bases lay outside the gene matches. Germline CDR1 is SGHTA and CDR2 is FQGNSA. The CDR3 nucleotides are TGTGCCAGCAGCCCATTCCCGGGACAGGGAATTTCACCCCTCCACTTT. This codes for CASSPFPGQGISPLHF.

The chain uses TRBV19 and TRBJ1-2, with 7 bases matching TRBD1. This CDR3 is 14 amino acids long. The germline V gene has CDR1 LNHDA and CDR2 SQIVND (reference sequence). V shed 4 bases and J 4 bases; nucleotides not matched to a gene: 6. The CDR3 loop reads CASSSQGGGYGYTF. DNA of the CDR3: TGTGCCAGTAGTAGCCAGGGGGGAGGCTATGGCTACACCTTC.

V is TRBV3-1 (or the pseudogene TRBV3-2) and J is TRBJ1-1; TRBD1 might be the D (5 bases). Trimming removed 1 base from V and 8 bases from J, with 11 bases in between. Germline CDR1 is LGHDT and CDR2 is YNNKEL (reference sequence). This CDR3 spans 13 amino acids. The CDR3: CASSQVGGREAFF. CDR3 bases: TGTGCCAGCAGCCAAGTCGGGGGAAGGGAAGCTTTCTTT.

J is TRBJ1-4 and V is TRBV2; D ambiguous. The CDR3 consists of 16 residues. Per germline, CDR1 SNHLY and CDR2 FYNNEI. Trimming removed 3 bases at V and 6 bases at J, with 17 bases between. The CDR3 nucleotides are TGTGCCAGCAGTGAGAAGGGCGGTCCGAGGGATGAAAAACTGTTTTTT. Translating gives CASSEKGGPRDEKLFF.

The chain uses TRBV9 and TRBJ2-5, with 13 bases aligning to TRBD2. The germline V gene encodes CDR1 SGDLS and CDR2 YYNGEE. The trim removed 4 bases at V and 1 base at J, leaving 4 bases unmatched. The CDR3 has 16 amino acids. The CDR3 protein is CASSPRLAGGQETQYF. The CDR3 DNA reads as TGTGCCAGCAGCCCCCGACTAGCGGGGGGCCAAGAGACCCAGTACTTC.

This clone is a singleton in its sample. The chain links TRBV2 to TRBJ2-3, with D maybe TRBD2 (6 bases). The CDR3 loop spans 14 amino acids. Per the germline V gene, CDR1 is SNHLY and CDR2 is FYNNEI. The V and J ends lost 3 bases and 4 bases respectively, with 11 bases between them. This CDR3 is CASSDRREADTQYF. In DNA, the CDR3 is TGTGCCAGCAGTGATCGCAGGGAGGCAGATACGCAGTATTTT. The whole variable domain, filled in from reference TRBV2 and TRBJ2-3, reads EPEVTQTPSHQVTQMGQEVILRCVPISNHLYFYWYRQILGQKVEFLVSFYNNEISEKSEIFDDQFSVERPDGSNFTLKIRSTKLEDSAMYFCASSDRREADTQYFGPGTRLTVL.

V gene TRBV6-6 combines with J gene TRBJ1-2; D may be TRBD1 (5 bases). The germline V gene has CDR1 MNHNY and CDR2 SVGAGI (reference sequence). CDR3 size: 14 residues. V dropped 4 bases and J dropped 2 bases, with 11 bases sitting between them. The CDR3 DNA is TGTGCCAGCAGTTCGGGGGGTGGAAACTATGGCTACACCTTC. Translated, it gives CASSSGGGNYGYTF.